The 9 T cell receptor beta chains below come from one sample, sequenced in a study of T cells after yellow fever vaccination. A single record per CDR3 protein comes from TCRdb applying MiXCR to the 5' RACE reads. The data show approximately 330,000 distinct CDR3 sequences, around 12% seen once. The sample here was CD4+ T cells sorted from PBMCs, taken 15 days after the yellow fever booster vaccination. The receptors stem from a man between 18 and 29 years old who received the YFV17D yellow fever vaccine.

The chain carries TRBV29-1 and TRBJ2-3, with a weak D call TRBD1 (6 bases). From germline, CDR1 is SQVTM and CDR2 ANQGSEA. Trimming removed 4 bases at V and 0 bases at J, with 23 bases between. This CDR3 is built from 18 residues. For the CDR3, the DNA is TGCAGCGTTGGGGTCCTGGGGGCCCCACGGGGTAGCACAGATACGCAGTATTTT. As protein: CSVGVLGAPRGSTDTQYF.

This clonotype was seen only a few times. The chain has TRBV7-9 and TRBJ1-5; D is unclear. The germline CDR1 and CDR2 sequences are SEHNR and FQNEAQ (reference sequence). With 3 bases removed from V and 0 bases from J, the gap between germline ends came to 15 bases. CDR3 length: 17 amino acids. CDR3 loop: CASSLAPPGYSNQPQHF. The CDR3 DNA sequence: TGTGCCAGCAGCTTGGCACCACCGGGTTATAGCAATCAGCCCCAGCATTTT. Based on the CDR3 plus reference TRBV7-9 and TRBJ1-5, the full variable domain is DTGVSQNPRHKITKRGQNVTFRCDPISEHNRLYWYRQTLGQGPEFLTYFQNEAQLEKSRLLSDRFSAERPKGSFSTLEIQRTEQGDSAMYLCASSLAPPGYSNQPQHFGDGTRLSIL.

This clonotype was found a few times. J is TRBJ1-2 and V is TRBV3-1, with 7 bases lining up with TRBD1. Trimming at V came to 3 bases and at J to 4 bases, leaving 5 bases not matched to a gene. Looked up from germline, CDR1 is LGHDT and CDR2 is YNNKEL (reference sequence). The length of the CDR3 is 14 residues. The CDR3 is CASSQLTGFYGYTF. CDR3 coding DNA: TGTGCCAGCAGCCAGCTGACAGGGTTCTATGGCTACACCTTC.

The chain has TRBV5-4 and TRBJ2-4; no clear D gene. Germline V CDR1 and CDR2: SGHNT, YYREEE (reference sequence). The ends were cut back, 1 base at V and 7 bases at J, with 12 bases in the middle. The CDR3 length is 14 residues. The CDR3 DNA reads as TGTGCCAGCAGCTTGAAGGTTGGCCCGAACATTCAGTACTTC. Translated: CASSLKVGPNIQYF.

In its sample, this clonotype was seen many times. The rearrangement uses TRBV5-1 and TRBJ1-5, with TRBD1 as a possible D gene (5 bases). The CDR3 sequence is 16 residues long. Germline lookup yields CDR1 SGHRS and CDR2 YFSETQ. V gave up 2 bases and J gave up 4 bases, with 16 bases separating them. CDR3 DNA: TGCGCCAGCAGCTTAGGGTTTGGTGGGGGTAATCAGCCCCAGCATTTT. This codes for CASSLGFGGGNQPQHF.

In this sample, this clonotype turned up many times. The rearrangement links TRBV6-6 to TRBJ2-5; D gene ambiguous. Germline V CDR1 and CDR2: MNHNY, SVGAGI (reference sequence). The CDR3 covers 13 residues. V was clipped by 0 bases and J by 2 bases, with 4 bases between them. The CDR3 region has the DNA TGTGCCAGCAGTTACTCAGGTCAAGAGACCCAGTACTTC. As protein: CASSYSGQETQYF.

This clonotype occurred a few times. The CDR3 is CASSLAVGTASPYEQYV. DNA for the CDR3: TGTGCCAGCAGCTTAGCGGTTGGGACAGCCTCACCCTACGAGCAGTACGTC. The V call is TRBV7-2, the J call TRBJ2-7, with 7 bases fitting TRBD1. The CDR3 contains 17 residues. Per the germline V gene, CDR1 is SGHTA and CDR2 is FQGNSA. V was pared by 0 bases and J by 2 bases, with 10 bases of the junction left unmatched.

This clonotype was seen only a few times. The chain is built from TRBV7-2 and TRBJ1-3, with a tentative D call TRBD1 (5 bases). The CDR3 extends over 14 amino acids. The germline V and J ends were trimmed by 1 base and 2 bases, with 6 bases remaining between them. The germline gives CDR1 SGHTA, CDR2 FQGNSA. The CDR3 DNA reads TGTGCCAGCAGCTTAGGGACACCTGGAAACACCATATATTTT. Translation: CASSLGTPGNTIYF.

This clonotype was found a few times. This chain links TRBV7-8 with TRBJ1-1; 9 bases align to TRBD1. Germline-derived CDR1 and CDR2 are SGHVS and FQNEAQ. V lost 8 bases, J lost 3 bases, and 4 bases stayed unmatched. This CDR3 is built from 13 residues. The CDR3 DNA reads as TGTGCCAGCGCCCGGGACAGGGACACTGAAGCTTTCTTT. This gives the protein CASARDRDTEAFF.